This TCR beta chain was observed in a study of early T cells in non-severe SARS-CoV-2 infection listed by TCRdb under 2021. For the wider study: TCR sequencing used bulk RNA from unsorted whole blood, so alpha and beta chains could not be paired. Study-wide conclusions, independent of this receptor: VDJdb matching was skewed toward anti-spike CD8 responses and likely underestimated virus-specific expansions by missing private and CD4 specificities.

This was a case-control study nested in a cohort of healthcare workers in London, UK, who had nasopharyngeal swab PCR tests and blood samples taken every week. Healthcare workers were recruited during the week of the UK lockdown, between 23 and 31 March 2020, and followed weekly for up to about 15 weeks. Receptors were amplified or captured by 5' RACE. TCRdb records NextSeq 500 as the sequencer. The TCR library protocol attached unique molecular identifiers to individual cDNA molecules to correct for sequencing error and PCR bias. Both TCR alpha and beta chains were sequenced, and tight co-correlation was observed between alpha and beta sequence abundances in each sample. The paper's processing steps were these. Decombinator V4 was used to annotate TCR sequences for V gene, J gene and CDR3. TCRs were defined as expanded if a significant change between any two time points was detected under a Poisson model with p below 0.0001. TCR abundances were normalised to the total number of TCRs sequenced per sample and expressed as counts per million. MAIT TCRs were defined by TRAV1-2 paired with TRAJ12, TRAJ20 or TRAJ33, and iNKT TCRs by TRAV10 paired with TRAJ18. VDJdb, accessed 1 November 2021, was searched for CMV, EBV and SARS-CoV-2 annotated TCRs, excluding TCRs annotated for multiple antigens. TCRdb reworked the public reads: Q25 trimming with fastp, MiXCR clone assembly, productive beta chains retained. Rows are unified per CDR3 protein, each entry keeping the most common DNA and genes. The V and J calls shown here were made by TCRdb, not taken from the authors' results. This sample lists about 80,000 distinct CDR3 sequences; around 12% were detected once. The ten largest clones represent roughly 16% of the sample.

In the case of this clonotype: This receptor's antigen is unknown. One base away there is no much larger clone; base qualities are not given.

Spanning cysteine to phenylalanine, the CDR3 consists of 15 amino acids. Of the read, only the CDR3 DNA is kept; its 45 bases are in frame from base 1. As encoded in the germline V gene, CDR1 is SGHVS while CDR2 is FQNEAQ. A distance of 10 bases separates the germline ends of V and J, which lose 1 base and 1 base respectively. The TCR comes from an adult who was a healthcare worker with PCR-confirmed SARS-CoV-2 infection or an uninfected control (not recorded which). The donor label of this sample is uncertain. Sequenced material: whole blood, taken at baseline. Recombination connected TRBV7-8 to TRBJ2-5; TRBD2 is perhaps the D gene, given 5 matching bases. The DNA is as follows: TGTGCCAGCAGCTTAGTGGCCGGGATCCAAGAGACCCAGTACTTC. It specifies CASSLVAGIQETQYF.